What follows describes a single TCR beta chain. Its antigen is not identified. The length of the CDR3 is 17 residues. These data belong to a study of cytomegalovirus exposure and HLA in healthy donors. Study-wide context: Membership in the Caucasian-associated ancestry cluster was found for 81% of nearly 400 genotyped donors. Study-wide findings and caveats: Only CMV serostatus was available as immune exposure information. TCR beta sequences reportedly predicted most subjects' HLA-A and HLA-B alleles accurately.

PCR involved 60 Vbeta and 13 Jbeta primers. The data were produced by immunoSEQ multiplex PCR, yet TCRdb's version contains in-frame clones alone and is incomplete. The sample has about 140,000 clones; roughly four fifths are singletons. The TCR comes from a woman between 50 and 59 years old in good health and CMV-seropositive. Sample: PBMCs. V is TRBV21-1 and J is TRBJ2-7; the table assigns TRBD1, which was not confirmed against the DNA. TRBV21-1 is annotated as a pseudogene. For the CDR3, the DNA is TGTGCCAGCAGCAAGGGGCGGCCACAGGTCCATTTGAGCGAGCAGTACTTC. Amino acids: CASSKGRPQVHLSEQYF.